A selection of T cell receptor beta chains follows, all from one sample in a study of early T cells in non-severe SARS-CoV-2 infection. TCRdb called the 5' RACE reads again in MiXCR, with one record for every CDR3 protein. This table has 84,000 or so distinct CDR3 sequences, 9% to 13% appearing once. The source material was whole blood. These TCRs come from an adult who was a healthcare worker with PCR-confirmed SARS-CoV-2 infection or an uninfected control (not recorded which). CDR3s include the opening cysteine and the closing phenylalanine or tryptophan. A D gene is named only where the DNA matches it firmly. For some rows the clone size is stated as once, few or many, or as a class when expanded; others skip it.

clone_size,v_call,d_call,cdr3_length,j_call,cdr3_aa,cdr3_nt
many,TRBV19,NA,13,TRBJ2-3,CASGGSSTDTQYF,TGTGCCAGTGGCGGTTCTAGCACAGATACGCAGTATTTT
many,TRBV6-1,NA,15,TRBJ2-3,CASSEPAGSTDTQYF,TGTGCCAGCAGTGAACCAGCGGGTAGCACAGATACGCAGTATTTT
NA,TRBV27,TRBD2,14,TRBJ2-1,CASGLAGGQDEQFF,TGTGCCAGCGGACTAGCGGGGGGGCAGGATGAGCAGTTCTTC
NA,TRBV6-6,TRBD1,16,TRBJ1-5,CASRPHWDSGRQPQHF,TGTGCCAGCAGACCCCATTGGGACAGTGGAAGACAGCCCCAGCATTTT
many,TRBV3-1,NA,15,TRBJ2-5,CASSPRSPYQETQYF,TGTGCCAGCAGCCCCCGGTCACCGTACCAAGAGACCCAGTACTTC
few,TRBV24-1,TRBD1,15,TRBJ1-2,CATSDSGQGGYGYTF,TGTGCCACCAGTGATTCAGGACAGGGGGGCTATGGCTACACCTTC
NA,TRBV5-1,TRBD1,13,TRBJ2-5,CASSLQGVETQYF,TGCGCCAGCAGCTTACAGGGGGTGGAGACCCAGTACTTC
NA,TRBV12-3/TRBV12-4,NA,14,TRBJ2-7,CASSLGNRQEEQYF,TGTGCCAGCAGTTTAGGAAACCGACAGGAAGAGCAGTACTTC
few,TRBV14,TRBD2,17,TRBJ2-3,CASSQEVSGGGMDTQYF,TGTGCCAGCAGCCAAGAAGTTAGCGGGGGAGGGATGGATACGCAGTATTTT
few,TRBV7-6,NA,14,TRBJ1-1,CASSPVDANTEAFF,TGTGCCAGCAGCCCGGTGGATGCGAACACTGAAGCTTTCTTT
few,TRBV29-1,TRBD1,13,TRBJ1-2,CSVLTGGYDGYTF,TGCAGCGTCTTGACAGGGGGCTACGATGGCTACACCTTC
NA,TRBV5-6,NA,13,TRBJ1-4,CASSSLDRGKLFF,TGTGCCAGCAGCTCCCTGGATAGGGGAAAACTGTTTTTT
few,TRBV7-2,NA,12,TRBJ2-1,CASSLPYNEQFF,TGTGCCAGCAGCTTACCTTACAATGAGCAGTTCTTC
many,TRBV18,TRBD1,14,TRBJ1-1,CASSANRGDTEAFF,TGTGCCAGCTCCGCGAACAGGGGGGACACTGAAGCTTTCTTT
NA,TRBV5-1,NA,14,TRBJ1-1,CASSHKTGQAEAFF,TGCGCCAGCAGCCACAAGACAGGCCAGGCTGAAGCTTTCTTT
few,TRBV10-3,TRBD1,20,TRBJ2-6,CAISDITGTGMFSGANVLTF,TGTGCCATCAGTGACATTACCGGGACAGGGATGTTCTCTGGGGCCAACGTCCTGACTTTC
NA,TRBV6-5,TRBD2,14,TRBJ2-7,CASSYSGIKNEQYF,TGTGCCAGCAGTTACAGCGGGATCAAGAACGAGCAGTACTTC
NA,TRBV27,NA,12,TRBJ1-5,CASSSGNQPQHF,TGTGCCAGCAGTTCAGGCAATCAGCCCCAGCATTTT
NA,TRBV28,NA,13,TRBJ1-2,CASSYPGIYSYTF,TGTGCCAGCAGTTACCCGGGGATATACAGCTACACCTTC
many,TRBV20-1,NA,14,TRBJ1-5,CSARTTGPNQPQHF,TGCAGTGCCAGAACGACAGGACCCAATCAGCCCCAGCATTTT
few,TRBV7-9,TRBD1,14,TRBJ1-5,CAIEEGQSNQPQHF,TGTGCCATCGAAGAGGGACAGAGCAATCAGCCCCAGCATTTT
many,TRBV15,NA,14,TRBJ2-7,CATRQGGPPYEQYF,TGTGCCACCAGGCAGGGGGGTCCTCCCTACGAGCAGTACTTC
NA,TRBV3-1,NA,12,TRBJ1-1,CASRGTLTEAFF,TGTGCCAGCAGGGGGACCCTCACTGAAGCTTTCTTT
NA,TRBV5-1,NA,15,TRBJ1-1,CASSLGQSTPAGAFF,TGCGCCAGCAGCTTGGGGCAGTCTACTCCCGCGGGGGCTTTCTTT
NA,TRBV20-1,NA,13,TRBJ2-1,CSASHSRYNEQFF,TGCAGTGCTAGTCACAGCCGCTACAATGAGCAGTTCTTC
few,TRBV20-1,NA,15,TRBJ2-2,CSARDSGQSAGELFF,TGCAGTGCTAGAGATTCGGGTCAGTCAGCCGGGGAGCTGTTTTTT
few,TRBV29-1,NA,14,TRBJ1-1,CSASPNTSPPRAFF,TGCAGCGCCTCCCCCAACACTTCCCCCCCGCGGGCTTTCTTT
few,TRBV7-3,NA,16,TRBJ2-3,CASSLTGFTSTDTQYF,TGTGCCAGCAGCTTAACGGGGTTTACTAGCACAGATACGCAGTATTTT
NA,TRBV6-5,TRBD1,14,TRBJ1-2,CASRKSGGGYGYTF,TGTGCCAGCAGAAAATCAGGGGGCGGCTATGGCTACACCTTC
many,TRBV2,NA,15,TRBJ1-5,CASKQADLGNQPQHF,TGTGCCAGCAAACAGGCCGATCTTGGCAATCAGCCCCAGCATTTT
many,TRBV11-2,TRBD1,14,TRBJ2-3,CASSLRQGSDTQYF,TGTGCCAGCAGCCTAAGACAGGGGTCAGATACGCAGTATTTT
NA,TRBV7-8,NA,16,TRBJ2-7,CASSLGGVTGLYEQYF,TGTGCCAGCAGCTTAGGAGGGGTGACAGGACTCTACGAGCAGTACTTC
many,TRBV12-3/TRBV12-4,NA,11,TRBJ1-1,CASTMNTEAFF,TGTGCCAGCACGATGAACACTGAAGCTTTCTTT
NA,TRBV5-1,NA,15,TRBJ2-3,CASTTGGGKTDTQYF,TGCGCCAGCACCACTGGTGGGGGGAAGACAGATACGCAGTATTTT
NA,TRBV5-1,NA,15,TRBJ1-6,CASSLGLLGDSPLHF,TGCGCCAGCAGCTTGGGTCTTCTCGGGGATTCACCCCTCCACTTT
NA,TRBV5-6,TRBD2,19,TRBJ2-4,CASSWGLAGVGLAKNIQYF,TGTGCCAGCAGCTGGGGACTAGCGGGAGTGGGTTTAGCCAAAAACATTCAGTACTTC
many,TRBV7-2,NA,14,TRBJ1-4,CASSFSGGGEKLFF,TGTGCCAGCAGCTTCTCGGGGGGCGGTGAAAAACTGTTTTTT
few,TRBV28,NA,13,TRBJ2-7,CATNPPGPGEQYF,TGTGCCACCAACCCACCGGGACCTGGCGAGCAGTACTTC
few,TRBV6-1,NA,12,TRBJ2-3,CASSLQADTQYF,TGTGCCAGCAGCCTTCAGGCAGATACGCAGTATTTT
few,TRBV3-1,TRBD2,15,TRBJ2-7,CASSPHGLAGGEQYF,TGTGCCAGCAGCCCCCACGGGCTAGCGGGAGGAGAGCAGTACTTC
few,TRBV11-2,NA,17,TRBJ2-1,CASSPHQKRSSYNEQFF,TGTGCCAGCAGCCCCCATCAAAAGCGGAGCTCCTACAATGAGCAGTTCTTC
many,TRBV12-3/TRBV12-4,NA,13,TRBJ2-3,CASSFGGRDTQYF,TGTGCCAGCAGTTTTGGGGGGAGAGATACGCAGTATTTT